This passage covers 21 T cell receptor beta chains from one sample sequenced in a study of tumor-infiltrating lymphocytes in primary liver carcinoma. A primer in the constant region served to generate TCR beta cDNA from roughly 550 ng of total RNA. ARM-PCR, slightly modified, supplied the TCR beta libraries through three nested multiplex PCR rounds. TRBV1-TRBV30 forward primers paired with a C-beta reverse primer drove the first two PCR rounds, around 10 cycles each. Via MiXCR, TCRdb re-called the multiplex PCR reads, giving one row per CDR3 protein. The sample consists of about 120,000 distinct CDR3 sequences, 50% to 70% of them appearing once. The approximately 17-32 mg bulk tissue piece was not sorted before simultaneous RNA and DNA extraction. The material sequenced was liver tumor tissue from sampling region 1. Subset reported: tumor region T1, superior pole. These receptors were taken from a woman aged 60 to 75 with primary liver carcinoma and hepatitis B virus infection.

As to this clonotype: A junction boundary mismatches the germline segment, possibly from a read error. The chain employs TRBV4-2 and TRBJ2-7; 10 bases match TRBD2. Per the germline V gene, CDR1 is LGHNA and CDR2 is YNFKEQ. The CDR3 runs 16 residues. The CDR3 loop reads CASSQRTSGLSHEPYF. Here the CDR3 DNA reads TGTGCCAGCAGCCAACGGACTAGCGGCCTATCCCACGAGCCGTACTTC.

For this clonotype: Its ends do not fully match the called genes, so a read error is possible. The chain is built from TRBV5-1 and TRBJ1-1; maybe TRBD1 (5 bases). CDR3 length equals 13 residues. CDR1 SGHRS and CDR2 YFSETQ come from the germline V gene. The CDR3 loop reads CASSSAGSTEAFF. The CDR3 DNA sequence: TGTGCCAGCAGCTCAGCAGGGTCCACTGAAGCTTTCTTT.

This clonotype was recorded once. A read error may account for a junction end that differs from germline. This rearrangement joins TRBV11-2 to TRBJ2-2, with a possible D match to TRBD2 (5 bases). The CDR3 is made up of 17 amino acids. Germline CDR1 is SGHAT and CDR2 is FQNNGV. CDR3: CASSLRVAGLNTGELVF. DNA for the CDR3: TGTGCCAGTAGCTTACGGGTGGCAGGCTTGAACACCGGGGAGTTGGTTTTT.

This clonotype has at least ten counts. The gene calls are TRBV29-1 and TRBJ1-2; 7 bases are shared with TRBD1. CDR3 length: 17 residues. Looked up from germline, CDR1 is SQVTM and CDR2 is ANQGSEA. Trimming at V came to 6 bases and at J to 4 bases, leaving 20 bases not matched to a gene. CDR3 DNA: TGCAGCGTGGAGGCGGGGACAGCCTCCTACGGCGGCTATGGCTACACCTTC. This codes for CSVEAGTASYGGYGYTF.

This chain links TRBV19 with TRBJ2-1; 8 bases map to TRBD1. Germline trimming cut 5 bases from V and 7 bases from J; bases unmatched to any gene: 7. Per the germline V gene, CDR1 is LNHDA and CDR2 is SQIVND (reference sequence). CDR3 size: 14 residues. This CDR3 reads CASSPWTGWNEQFF. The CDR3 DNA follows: TGTGCCAGTAGTCCGTGGACAGGGTGGAATGAGCAGTTCTTC.

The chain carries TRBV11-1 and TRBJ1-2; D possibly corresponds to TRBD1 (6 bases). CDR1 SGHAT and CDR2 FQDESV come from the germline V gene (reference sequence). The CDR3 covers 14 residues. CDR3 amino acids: CNSSQGQTNYGYTF. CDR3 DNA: TGTAACAGCAGCCAAGGACAGACCAACTATGGCTACACCTTC.

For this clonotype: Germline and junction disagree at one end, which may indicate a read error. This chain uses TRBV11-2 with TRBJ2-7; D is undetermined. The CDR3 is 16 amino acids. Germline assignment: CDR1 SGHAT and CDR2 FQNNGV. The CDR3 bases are TGTGCCAGCAGCTTAAGGATTAGCTGGAGTGGCGACGAGCGGTACTTC. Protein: CASSLRISWSGDERYF.

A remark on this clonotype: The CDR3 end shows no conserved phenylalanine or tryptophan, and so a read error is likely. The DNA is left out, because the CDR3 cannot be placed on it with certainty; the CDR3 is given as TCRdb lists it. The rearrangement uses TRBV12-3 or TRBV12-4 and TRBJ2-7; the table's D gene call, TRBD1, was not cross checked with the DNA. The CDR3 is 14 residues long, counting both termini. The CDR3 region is CASSPGQGTYEQYS.

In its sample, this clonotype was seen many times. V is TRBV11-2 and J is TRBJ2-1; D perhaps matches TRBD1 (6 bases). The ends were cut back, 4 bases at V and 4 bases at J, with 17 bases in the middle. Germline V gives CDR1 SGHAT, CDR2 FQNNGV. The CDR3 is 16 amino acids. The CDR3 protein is CASSSQQGGVYNEQFF. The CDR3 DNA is TGTGCCAGCAGCTCCCAACAGGGTGGGGTATACAATGAGCAGTTCTTC.

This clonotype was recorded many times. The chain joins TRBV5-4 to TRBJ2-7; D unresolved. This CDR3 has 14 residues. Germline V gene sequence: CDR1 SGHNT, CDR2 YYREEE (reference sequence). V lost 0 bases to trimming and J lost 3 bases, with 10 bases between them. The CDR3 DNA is TGTGCCAGCAGCTTGGGCCAGAAAAGCTACGAGCAGTACTTC. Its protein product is CASSLGQKSYEQYF.

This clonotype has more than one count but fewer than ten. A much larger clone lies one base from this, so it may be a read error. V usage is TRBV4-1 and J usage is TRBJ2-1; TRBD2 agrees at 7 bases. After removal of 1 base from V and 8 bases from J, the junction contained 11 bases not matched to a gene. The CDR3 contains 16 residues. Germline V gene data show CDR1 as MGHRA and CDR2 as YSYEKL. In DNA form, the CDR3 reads TGCGCCAGCAGCCAAGTTAGGGGACTAACGGGAGATGAGCAGTTCTTC. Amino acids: CASSQVRGLTGDEQFF.

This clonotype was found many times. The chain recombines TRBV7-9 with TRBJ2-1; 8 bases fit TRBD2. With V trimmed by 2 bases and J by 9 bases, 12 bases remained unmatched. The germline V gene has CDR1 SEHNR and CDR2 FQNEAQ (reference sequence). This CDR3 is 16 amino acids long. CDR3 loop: CASSLWAGGIQVEQFF. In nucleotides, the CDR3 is TGTGCCAGCAGCTTATGGGCGGGGGGCATACAAGTTGAGCAGTTCTTC.

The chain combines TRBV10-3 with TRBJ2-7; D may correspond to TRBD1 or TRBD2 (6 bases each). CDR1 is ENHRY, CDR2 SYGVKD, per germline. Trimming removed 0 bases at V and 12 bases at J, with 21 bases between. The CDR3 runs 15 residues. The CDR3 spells CAISESRGAQGRRYF. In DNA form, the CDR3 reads TGTGCCATCAGTGAGTCGAGGGGGGCACAGGGCAGACGGTACTTC.

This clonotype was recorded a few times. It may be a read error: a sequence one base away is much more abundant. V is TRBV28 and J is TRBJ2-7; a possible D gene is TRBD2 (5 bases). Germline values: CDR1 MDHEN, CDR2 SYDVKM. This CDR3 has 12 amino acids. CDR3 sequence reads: CAGSSGEYEQYF. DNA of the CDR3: TGTGCCGGCAGTTCCGGGGAGTACGAGCAGTACTTC.

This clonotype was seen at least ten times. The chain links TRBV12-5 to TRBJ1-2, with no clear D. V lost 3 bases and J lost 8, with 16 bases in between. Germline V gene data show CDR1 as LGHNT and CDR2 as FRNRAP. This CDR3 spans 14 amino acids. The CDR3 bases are TGTGCTAGTGGTTTTTCCCCAGGTCCGGAAGGCTACACCTTC. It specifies CASGFSPGPEGYTF.

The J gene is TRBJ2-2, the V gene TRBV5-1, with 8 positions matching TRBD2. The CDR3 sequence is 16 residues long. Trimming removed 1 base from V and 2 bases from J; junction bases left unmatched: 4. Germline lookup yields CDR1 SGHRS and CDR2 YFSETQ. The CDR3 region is CASSLIIAGNTGELFF. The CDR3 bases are TGCGCCAGCAGCTTGATAATAGCGGGAAACACCGGGGAGCTGTTTTTT.

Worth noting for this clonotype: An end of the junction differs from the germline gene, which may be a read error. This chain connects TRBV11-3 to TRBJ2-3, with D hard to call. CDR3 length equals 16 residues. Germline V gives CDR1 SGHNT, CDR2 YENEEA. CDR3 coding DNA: TGTGCCAGCAGCTTAGTGGCTAGTTTGGCCGCAGATACTCAGTATTTT. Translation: CASSLVASLAADTQYF.

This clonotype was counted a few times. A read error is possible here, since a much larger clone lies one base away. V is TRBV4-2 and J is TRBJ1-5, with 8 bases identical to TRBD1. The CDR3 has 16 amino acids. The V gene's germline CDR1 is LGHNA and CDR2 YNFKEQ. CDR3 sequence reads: CASSPVQGASNQHQHF. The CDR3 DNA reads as TGTGCCAGCAGCCCTGTGCAGGGGGCAAGCAATCAGCACCAGCATTTT.

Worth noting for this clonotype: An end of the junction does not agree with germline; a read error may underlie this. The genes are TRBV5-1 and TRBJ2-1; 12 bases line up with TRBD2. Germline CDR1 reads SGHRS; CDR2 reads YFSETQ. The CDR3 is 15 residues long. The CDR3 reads CASSPVTSGSAEQFF. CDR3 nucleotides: TGCGCCAGCAGCCCGGTGACTAGCGGGAGTGCTGAGCAATTCTTC.

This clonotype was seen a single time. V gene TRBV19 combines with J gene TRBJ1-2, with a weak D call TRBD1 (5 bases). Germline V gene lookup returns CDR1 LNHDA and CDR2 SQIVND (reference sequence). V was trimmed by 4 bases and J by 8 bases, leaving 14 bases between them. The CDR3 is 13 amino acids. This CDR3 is CASSNRQGGGYTF. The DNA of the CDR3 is TGTGCCAGTAGTAATCGCCAGGGAGGAGGCTACACCTTC.

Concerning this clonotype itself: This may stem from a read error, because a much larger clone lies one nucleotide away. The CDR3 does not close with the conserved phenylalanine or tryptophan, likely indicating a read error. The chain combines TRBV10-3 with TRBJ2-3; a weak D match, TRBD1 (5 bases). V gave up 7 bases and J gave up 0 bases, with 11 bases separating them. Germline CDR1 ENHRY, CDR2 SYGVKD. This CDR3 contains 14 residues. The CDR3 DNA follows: TGTGCCATCACCCCGGACAAAAGCACAGATACGCAGTATTAT. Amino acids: CAITPDKSTDTQYY.